Below are 5 T cell receptor beta chains sequenced from a single sample in a study of shared clonotypes between healthy human individuals. Repertoires were generated with immunoSEQ multiplex PCR, while TCRdb's copy carries only in-frame clones and drops some. Of some 2,100,000 clones listed, approximately 96% were seen once; the top ten hold less than 0.15%. Sequenced input: naive CD4+ T cells sorted from blood. Subset indicated: CD45RA+ positively selected. All receptors come from a man younger than 35 in good health.

On this clone itself: The sample holds other DNA sequences that translate to the same CDR3. This chain connects TRBV6-1 to TRBJ1-5; unclear D gene. Germline CDR1 is MNHNS and CDR2 is SASEGT. The CDR3 is 14 residues long. V dropped 0 bases and J dropped 1 base, with 4 bases sitting between them. CDR3 region: CASSEAGSNQPQHF. The CDR3 DNA is TGTGCCAGCAGTGAAGCCGGCAGCAATCAGCCCCAGCATTTT.

The chain couples TRBV29-1 to TRBJ2-3, with D maybe TRBD2 (7 bases). This CDR3 contains 16 residues. Looked up from germline, CDR1 is SQVTM and CDR2 is ANQGSEA. Trimming removed 6 bases from V and 0 bases from J, with 19 bases in between. CDR3 sequence: CSVTRAGASSTDTQYF. The DNA of the CDR3 is TGCAGCGTAACCAGGGCGGGGGCTTCTAGCACAGATACGCAGTATTTT.

The chain combines TRBV7-2 with TRBJ2-1; TRBD1 aligns across 7 bases. The V and J ends lost 1 base and 8 bases, in that order; junction bases with no gene match: 5. The germline CDR1 and CDR2 sequences are SGHTA and FQGNSA. CDR3 length: 14 residues. CDR3 DNA: TGTGCCAGCAGCTTAGTAAGTACAGGGGATGAGCAGTTCTTC. Translation gives CASSLVSTGDEQFF.

The chain has TRBV10-2 and TRBJ2-3; D remains unclear. The CDR3 has 12 amino acids. From germline, CDR1 is WSHSY and CDR2 SAAADI. V lost 7 bases, J lost 6 bases, and 11 bases lay in between. Here the CDR3 DNA reads TGCGCCAGCACGGGCCGCGCGGATACGCAGTATTTT. Translating it yields CASTGRADTQYF.

The V gene is TRBV5-1, the J gene TRBJ1-2, with 8 bases fitting TRBD1. The CDR3 spans 18 residues. Germline values: CDR1 SGHRS, CDR2 YFSETQ. V gave up 4 bases and J gave up 4 bases; unmatched junction bases: 18. The CDR3 protein is CASSTPESTGEVGYGYTF. Written as DNA, the CDR3 is TGCGCCAGCAGCACCCCAGAATCGACAGGGGAGGTCGGCTATGGCTACACCTTC.